Listed here are 18 T cell receptor beta chains from one sample, sequenced in a study of T cell repertoires in cytomegalovirus infection. No cognate antigen is known for these TCRs. TCRdb reprocessed the reads via MiXCR and lists one record per CDR3 protein. The sample includes about half a million distinct CDR3 sequences, about 42% seen only once; the top ten take 35% to 50%. The input for sequencing was cultured PBMCs, taken from culture after CMV antigen stimulation. The receptors were gathered from a human donor in good health (CMV status not recorded). Some clones in this sample may be carry-over from other donors' samples.

The CDR3 coding sequence is TGTGCCAGCAGCTTAAGTTCAGGGGCGGGGGAGACCCAGTACTTC. Translated: CASSLSSGAGETQYF. The V gene is TRBV7-2, the J gene TRBJ2-5; possibly TRBD1 or TRBD2 for D (6 bases each). CDR3 length: 15 amino acids. V lost 2 bases, J lost 5 bases, and 15 bases lay in between. Germline values: CDR1 SGHTA, CDR2 FQGNSA.

This clonotype appeared a few times. This rearrangement joins TRBV4-1 to TRBJ1-4, with TRBD1 as a possible D gene (6 bases). CDR1 is MGHRA, CDR2 YSYEKL, per germline. The CDR3 sequence is 16 residues long. V lost 2 bases and J 7 bases, leaving 17 bases between the germline ends. DNA for the CDR3: TGCGCCAGCAGCCAACGATCGGGGGGGCCGCCTGAAAAACTGTTTTTT. Amino acid sequence: CASSQRSGGPPEKLFF.

V is TRBV12-3 or TRBV12-4 and J is TRBJ1-5; 7 positions agree with TRBD1. The CDR3 is 13 amino acids. The J segment lost 6 bases and the V segment lost 8 bases, leaving 7 bases of the junction unmatched. The CDR3 DNA is TGTGCCAGCCTCAGGGGGTCTGGTCAGCCCCAGCATTTT. This gives the protein CASLRGSGQPQHF.

This clonotype was found a few times. At one end, the junction sequence differs from germline, possibly due to a read error. This chain joins TRBV7-9 and TRBJ2-1, with 9 bases fitting TRBD2. CDR3 size: 14 residues. Germline V CDR1 and CDR2: SEHNR, FQNEAQ (reference sequence). The CDR3 region has the DNA TGTGCCAGCAGTTTAGCGGGGGACGCGAATGAGCAGTTCTTC. It is translated as CASSLAGDANEQFF.

The chain combines TRBV15 with TRBJ2-5, with 7 bases fitting TRBD1. The CDR3 runs to 15 residues. Unmatched junction bases numbered 2, after V lost 1 base and J lost 0 bases. The germline V gene encodes CDR1 LNHNV and CDR2 YYDKDF (reference sequence). The CDR3 DNA sequence: TGTGCCACCAGCAGAGGACAGGGAAACCAAGAGACCCAGTACTTC. Residues: CATSRGQGNQETQYF.

The rearrangement uses TRBV29-1 and TRBJ2-1; D is uncertain. With 5 bases removed from V and 2 bases from J, the gap between germline ends came to 7 bases. Germline CDR1 SQVTM, CDR2 ANQGSEA. The CDR3 is 12 residues long. The CDR3 protein is CSVQLAYNEQFF. The CDR3, as DNA: TGCAGCGTTCAGCTCGCCTACAATGAGCAGTTCTTC.

The V call is TRBV5-4, the J call TRBJ1-1; weak D call: TRBD1 (5 bases). The CDR3 consists of 14 residues. Germline V gene sequence: CDR1 SGHNT, CDR2 YYREEE (reference sequence). V shed 4 bases and J shed 4 bases, with 14 bases lying between them. CDR3 nucleotides: TGTGCCAGCAGCGTACAGGTGTTGGGCACTGAAGCTTTCTTT. Translated: CASSVQVLGTEAFF.

The chain joins TRBV4-2 to TRBJ2-7, with no clear D. CDR1 and CDR2 (germline): LGHNA, YNFKEQ. V lost 0 bases, J lost 6 bases, and 9 bases lay in between. The CDR3 extends over 13 amino acids. The CDR3 loop reads CASSQDPGVEQYF. The CDR3 DNA follows: TGTGCCAGCAGCCAAGACCCTGGGGTCGAGCAGTACTTC.

The V call is TRBV19, the J call TRBJ2-6; D is ambiguous. The CDR3 totals 14 residues. The V gene lost 6 bases and the J gene lost 3 bases, with 9 bases spanning the gap. CDR1 and CDR2 (germline): LNHDA, SQIVND (reference sequence). CDR3 nucleotides: TGTGCCAGTAGGATGGTCGGTGGGGCCAACGTCCTGACTTTC. Translation gives CASRMVGGANVLTF. The variable domain in full, with the rest retrieved from reference TRBV19 and TRBJ2-6, is DGGITQSPKYLFRKEGQNVTLSCEQNLNHDAMYWYRQDPGQGLRLIYYSQIVNDFQKGDIAEGYSVSREKKESFPLTVTSAQKNPTAFYLCASRMVGGANVLTFGAGSRLTVL.

In its sample, this clonotype was seen a few times. The chain couples TRBV6-1 to TRBJ2-4; D call uncertain. The ends were cut back, 1 base at V and 0 bases at J, with 13 bases in the middle. The CDR3 covers 17 residues. Germline V gene lookup returns CDR1 MNHNS and CDR2 SASEGT. The CDR3 protein is CASSEVPYSVAKNIQYF. The DNA for the CDR3 is TGTGCCAGCAGTGAAGTCCCCTACTCGGTAGCCAAAAACATTCAGTACTTC.

This clonotype was found once. The J gene is TRBJ2-4, the V gene TRBV4-3; the D gene is possibly TRBD2 (5 bases). Germline CDR1 LGHNA, CDR2 YSLEER. The ends were cut back, 0 bases at V and 7 bases at J, with 16 bases in the middle. The CDR3 consists of 16 residues. The CDR3 coding sequence is TGCGCCAGCAGCCAAGATCTAAGAGCGGAGAGGAACATTCAGTACTTC. It encodes CASSQDLRAERNIQYF.

A few counts support this clonotype. J is TRBJ2-4 and V is TRBV7-2, with 9 bases fitting TRBD1. The CDR3 has 14 amino acids. Germline V lookup: CDR1 SGHTA, CDR2 FQGNSA. V was pared by 5 bases and J by 8 bases, with 7 bases of the junction left unmatched. CDR3 bases: TGTGCCAGCAGCCTCGGACAGGGGAAGGACATTCAGTACTTC. It specifies CASSLGQGKDIQYF. The full variable domain, with the rest looked up from reference TRBV7-2 and TRBJ2-4, is GAGVSQSPSNKVTEKGKDVELRCDPISGHTALYWYRQSLGQGLEFLIYFQGNSAPDKSGLPSDRFSAERTGGSVSTLTIQRTQQEDSAVYLCASSLGQGKDIQYFGAGTRLSVL.

The chain recombines TRBV6-2 or TRBV6-3 with TRBJ1-1; TRBD1 might be the D (5 bases). Germline CDR1 is MNHEY and CDR2 is SVGEGT. The CDR3 runs to 17 residues. The V and J ends lost 0 bases and 6 bases respectively, with 20 bases between them. The CDR3 sequence is CASSYSDQGPRGAEAFF. In nucleotides, the CDR3 is TGTGCCAGCAGTTACTCGGATCAGGGTCCTCGGGGGGCTGAAGCTTTCTTT.

The table lists this clonotype with a few counts. This chain joins TRBV28 and TRBJ2-7; 10 bases fit TRBD2. The J segment lost 2 bases and the V segment lost 5 bases, leaving 9 bases of the junction unmatched. The CDR3 is 16 residues long. Germline-derived CDR1 and CDR2 are MDHEN and SYDVKM. Here the CDR3 DNA reads TGTGCCAGCAGTCCGTGGCTAGCGGGGGTCCCCTACGAGCAGTACTTC. This codes for CASSPWLAGVPYEQYF.

The rearrangement joins TRBV6-8 to TRBJ1-5, with D possibly being TRBD1 (5 bases). Per the germline V gene, CDR1 is MNHGY and CDR2 is SAAAGT. Trimming left V 8 bases short and J 8 bases short, with 10 bases between. This CDR3 has 11 amino acids. As DNA, the CDR3 is TGTGCCAGCGGGCAGGGAGAGCCCCAGCATTTT. This translates into CASGQGEPQHF.

In its sample, this clonotype was seen a few times. This chain joins TRBV7-2 and TRBJ2-1; D call uncertain. This CDR3 spans 14 amino acids. Germline CDR1 SGHTA, CDR2 FQGNSA. V lost 5 bases to trimming and J lost 0 bases, with 8 bases between them. The CDR3 coding sequence is TGTGCCAGCAGCCTACTCCTCTCCTACAATGAGCAGTTCTTC. The encoded protein is CASSLLLSYNEQFF.

The rearrangement links TRBV4-1 to TRBJ2-7; 9 bases line up with TRBD1. This CDR3 is built from 15 residues. Germline lookup yields CDR1 MGHRA and CDR2 YSYEKL. The junction had 7 bases not matched to a gene; V was cut back by 3 bases and J by 4 bases. The CDR3 DNA reads as TGCGCCAGCAGCCACCTACAGGGGGCTTATTACGAGCAGTACTTC. It encodes CASSHLQGAYYEQYF.

A few counts support this clonotype. The rearrangement links TRBV7-2 to TRBJ2-7; 10 bases line up with TRBD2. Germline CDR1 and CDR2: SGHTA and FQGNSA. Unmatched junction bases numbered 4, after V lost 1 base and J lost 4 bases. This CDR3 is built from 15 residues. CDR3 in DNA: TGTGCCAGCAGCTTAGGGGGACTAGCGTCGTACGAGCAGTACTTC. Residues: CASSLGGLASYEQYF.